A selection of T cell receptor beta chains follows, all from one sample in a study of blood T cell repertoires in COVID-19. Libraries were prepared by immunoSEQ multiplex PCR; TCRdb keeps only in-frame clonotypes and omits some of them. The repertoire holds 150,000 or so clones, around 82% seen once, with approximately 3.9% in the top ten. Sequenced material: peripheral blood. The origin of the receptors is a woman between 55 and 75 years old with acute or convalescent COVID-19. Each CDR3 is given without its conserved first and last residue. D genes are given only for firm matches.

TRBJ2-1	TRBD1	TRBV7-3	ASSEQGAADEQF
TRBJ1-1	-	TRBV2	ASSEYSGPNTEAF
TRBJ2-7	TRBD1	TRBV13	ASSPGQGGEQY
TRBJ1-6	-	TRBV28	ASWHRADSPLH
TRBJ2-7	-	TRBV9	ASSGSLEGTGEQY
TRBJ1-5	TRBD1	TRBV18	ASSRDRDQPQH
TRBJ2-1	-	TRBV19	ASSINPLPTANEQF
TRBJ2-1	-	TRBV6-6	ASSPQSEQF
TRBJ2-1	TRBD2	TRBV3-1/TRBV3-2	ASSLGTSRVNEQF
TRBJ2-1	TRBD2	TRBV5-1	ASSHPSGRAQEQF
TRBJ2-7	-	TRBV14	ASSPQFLSEQY
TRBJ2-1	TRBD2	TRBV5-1	ASSLRPGGVDEQF
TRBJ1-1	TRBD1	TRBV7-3	ASSSTGGVNTEAF
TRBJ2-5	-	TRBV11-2	ASSAATSFGETQY
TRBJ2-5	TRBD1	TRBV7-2	ASSRDRGRETQY
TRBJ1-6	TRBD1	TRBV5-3	ARSLEGTGCSPLH
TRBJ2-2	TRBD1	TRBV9	ASSSRTGGSGELF
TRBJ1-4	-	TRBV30	AWRMGLFHEKLF
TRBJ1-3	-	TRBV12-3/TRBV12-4	ASSYRRGNTIY
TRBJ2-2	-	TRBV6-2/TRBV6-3	ASSYWAPTGELF